The 7 T cell receptor beta chains in this list originate from one sample, sequenced in a study of identical twins' blood T cells. Each CDR3 protein is one row after TCRdb ran MiXCR on the 5' RACE reads. This sample yields hundreds of thousands of distinct CDR3 sequences, of which around 30% are seen a single time; 5.5% to 7% belongs to the top ten. The sample consisted of PBMCs. These receptors were collected from a woman between 18 and 55 years old in good health.

As regards this clonotype: Given a much more abundant clone one base away, this may be a read error. The conserved phenylalanine or tryptophan is not found at the CDR3 terminus, so this likely reflects a read error. This chain joins TRBV12-3 or TRBV12-4 and TRBJ1-2, with 9 bases matching TRBD1. This CDR3 contains 14 residues. The ends lost 3 bases at V and 7 bases at J; junction bases unmatched: 6. CDR3 residues: CASSFLTGGSGYTC. CDR3 nucleotide sequence: TGTGCCAGCAGTTTCTTGACAGGGGGTTCTGGCTACACCTGC.

This clonotype was counted many times. The chain has TRBV20-1 and TRBJ1-4; D perhaps matches TRBD1 (6 bases). Germline CDR1 DFQATT, CDR2 SNEGSKA (reference sequence). V lost 5 bases and J lost 6, with 19 bases in between. The CDR3 is 15 residues long. The CDR3 DNA is TGCAGTGCTCAGAGGGGGGCAGGACGGGATGAAAAACTGTTTTTT. It yields the protein CSAQRGAGRDEKLFF.

This clonotype was recorded a few times. This chain connects TRBV7-8 to TRBJ1-1; D is unresolved. Looked up from germline, CDR1 is SGHVS and CDR2 is FQNEAQ. CDR3 length equals 13 residues. V was clipped by 0 bases and J by 3 bases, with 5 bases between them. CDR3 loop: CASSLAQYTEAFF. The DNA of the CDR3 is TGTGCCAGCAGCTTAGCGCAGTACACTGAAGCTTTCTTT.

In its sample, this clonotype was seen a few times. The DNA for the CDR3 is TGTGCCAGCACAATTCAGGGGGGGAACACTGAAGCTTTCTTT. As protein: CASTIQGGNTEAFF. This sequence joins TRBV7-9 and TRBJ1-1, with 7 bases that match TRBD1. This CDR3 has 14 residues. V dropped 7 bases and J dropped 1; count of bases not matched to a gene: 6. Germline V gene lookup returns CDR1 SEHNR and CDR2 FQNEAQ (reference sequence).

J is TRBJ2-7 and V is TRBV3-1; D call uncertain. Looked up from germline, CDR1 is LGHDT and CDR2 is YNNKEL (reference sequence). This CDR3 comprises 16 residues. The V and J ends lost 3 bases and 6 bases respectively, with 21 bases between them. The CDR3 DNA sequence: TGTGCCAGCAGCCATGAGACACCTAGTTTCGTCGGCGAGCAGTACTTC. Residues: CASSHETPSFVGEQYF.

The V and J genes are TRBV27 and TRBJ1-1; 9 positions agree with TRBD1. This CDR3 is 15 amino acids long. Trimming cost V 5 bases and J 1 base; bases outside gene matches: 5. Germline CDR1 reads MNHEY; CDR2 reads SMNVEV (reference sequence). DNA for the CDR3: TGTGCCAGCAGTCCGTCGACAGGGGGGAACACTGAAGCTTTCTTT. Residues: CASSPSTGGNTEAFF.

The chain is built from TRBV7-9 and TRBJ2-1, with TRBD1 matching over 8 bases. With V trimmed by 10 bases and J by 8 bases, 10 bases remained unmatched. The CDR3 runs to 13 residues. Germline V gives CDR1 SEHNR, CDR2 FQNEAQ (reference sequence). The CDR3 DNA reads as TGTGCCATACTCTGGACAGGGAGCCATGAGCAGTTCTTC. Its translation is CAILWTGSHEQFF.